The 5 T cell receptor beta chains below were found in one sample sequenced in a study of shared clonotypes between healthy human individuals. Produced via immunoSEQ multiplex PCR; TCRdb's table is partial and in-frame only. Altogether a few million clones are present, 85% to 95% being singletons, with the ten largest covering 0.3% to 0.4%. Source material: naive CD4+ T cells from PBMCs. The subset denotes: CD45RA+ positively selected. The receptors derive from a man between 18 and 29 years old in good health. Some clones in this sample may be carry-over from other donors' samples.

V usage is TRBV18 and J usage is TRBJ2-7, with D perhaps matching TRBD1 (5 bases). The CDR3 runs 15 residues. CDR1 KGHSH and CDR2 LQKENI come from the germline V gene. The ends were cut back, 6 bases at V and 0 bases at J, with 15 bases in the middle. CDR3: CASSTGQGGSYEQYF. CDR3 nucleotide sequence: TGTGCCAGCTCCACCGGGCAGGGTGGCTCCTACGAGCAGTACTTC.

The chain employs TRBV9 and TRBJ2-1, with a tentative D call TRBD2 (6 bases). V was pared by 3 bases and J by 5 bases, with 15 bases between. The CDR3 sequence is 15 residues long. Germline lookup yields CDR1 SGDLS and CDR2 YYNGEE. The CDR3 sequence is CASSETGSLNNEQFF. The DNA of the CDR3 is TGTGCCAGCAGCGAGACCGGGAGCCTTAACAATGAGCAGTTCTTC.

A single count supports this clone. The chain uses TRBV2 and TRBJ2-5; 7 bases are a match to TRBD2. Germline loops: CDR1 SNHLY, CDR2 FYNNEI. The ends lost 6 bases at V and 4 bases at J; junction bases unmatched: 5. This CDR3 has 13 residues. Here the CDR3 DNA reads TGTGCCAGCAGAGCGACTAGCAGAGAGACCCAGTACTTC. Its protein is CASRATSRETQYF.

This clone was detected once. CDR3 residues: CASSDFLVRGEQYF. CDR3 DNA: TGTGCCAGCAGTGACTTCCTGGTTCGAGGCGAGCAGTACTTC. The chain joins TRBV2 to TRBJ2-7; no clear D. Per germline, CDR1 SNHLY and CDR2 FYNNEI. The CDR3 is 14 residues long. The V gene lost 3 bases and the J gene lost 6 bases, with 15 bases spanning the gap.

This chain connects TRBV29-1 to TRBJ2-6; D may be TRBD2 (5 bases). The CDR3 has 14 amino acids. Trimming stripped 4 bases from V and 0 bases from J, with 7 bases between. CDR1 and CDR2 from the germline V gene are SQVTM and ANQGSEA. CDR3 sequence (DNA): TGCAGCGTTGGGGAGAGCTCTGGGGCCAACGTCCTGACTTTC. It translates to CSVGESSGANVLTF.